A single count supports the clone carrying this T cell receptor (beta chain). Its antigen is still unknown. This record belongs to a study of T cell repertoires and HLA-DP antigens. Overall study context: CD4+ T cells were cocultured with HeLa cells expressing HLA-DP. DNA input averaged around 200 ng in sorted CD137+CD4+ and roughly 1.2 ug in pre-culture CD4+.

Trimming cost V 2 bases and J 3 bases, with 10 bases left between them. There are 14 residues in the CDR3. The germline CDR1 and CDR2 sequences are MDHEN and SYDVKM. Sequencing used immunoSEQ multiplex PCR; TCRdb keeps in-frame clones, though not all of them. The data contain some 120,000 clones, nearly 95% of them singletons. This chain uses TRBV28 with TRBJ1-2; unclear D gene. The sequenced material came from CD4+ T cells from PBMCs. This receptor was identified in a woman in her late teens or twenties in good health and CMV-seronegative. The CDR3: CASSLGSGDYGYTF. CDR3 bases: TGTGCCAGCAGTTTAGGGTCCGGGGACTATGGCTACACCTTC.